This entry lists 3 T cell receptor beta chains sequenced from one sample in a study of T cells expressing NK-cell markers. TCRdb reprocessed the 5' RACE reads and keeps a single row for each CDR3 protein, giving no DNA. Its table lists hundreds of thousands of distinct CDR3 sequences. The material sequenced was blood T cells: a sorted CD56 or NKG2C T cell subset, CD4+ or CD8+ T cells, or bulk PBMC T cells (not recorded which). These receptor sequences come from a man between 18 and 35 years old in good health.

The chain links TRBV12-3 or TRBV12-4 to TRBJ2-4; without DNA, the TCRdb call of TRBD1 cannot be checked. The CDR3 covers 16 residues. The CDR3 here is CASRQSDRGAKNIQYF.

The chain links TRBV5-1 to TRBJ1-1. Germline V gene sequence: CDR1 SGHRS, CDR2 YFSETQ. CDR3 length equals 15 residues. This chain's CDR3 is CASSLAVVSGTEAFF.

The V and J genes are TRBV3-1 and TRBJ2-3; TCRdb indicates TRBD2, and absent DNA this call remains unverified. The length of the CDR3 is 15 residues. Germline V CDR1 and CDR2: LGHDT, YNNKEL (reference sequence). This chain's CDR3 is CASSASGDPTDTQYF.